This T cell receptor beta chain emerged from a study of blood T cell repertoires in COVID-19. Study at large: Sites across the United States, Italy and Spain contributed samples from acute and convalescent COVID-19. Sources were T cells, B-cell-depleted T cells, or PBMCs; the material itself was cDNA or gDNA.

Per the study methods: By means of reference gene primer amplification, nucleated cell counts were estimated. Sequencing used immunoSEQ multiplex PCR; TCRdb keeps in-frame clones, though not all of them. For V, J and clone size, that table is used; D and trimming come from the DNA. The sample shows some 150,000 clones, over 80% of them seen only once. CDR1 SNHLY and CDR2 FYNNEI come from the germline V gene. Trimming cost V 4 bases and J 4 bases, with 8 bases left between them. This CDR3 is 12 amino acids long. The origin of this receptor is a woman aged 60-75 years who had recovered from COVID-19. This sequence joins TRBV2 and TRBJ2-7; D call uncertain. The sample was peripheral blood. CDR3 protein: CASSVAPYEQYF. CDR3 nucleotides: TGTGCCAGCAGTGTGGCCCCTTACGAGCAGTACTTC.